This T cell receptor beta chain was recovered during a study of CD8 T cells in Susac syndrome. Study context: At the time of blood draw, patients with Susac syndrome were therapy-naive, receiving corticosteroids, or receiving intravenous immunoglobulin alone.

As regards this clonotype: The antigen is not known.

Study-level results: The study recognized that the number of individuals in its TCR sequencing and HLA analysis was relatively small.

Per the germline V gene, CDR1 is KGHDR and CDR2 is SFDVKD. The CDR3 consists of 17 residues. Trimming took 4 bases from V and 1 from J; bases not matched to a gene: 11. A quantity of about 0.5 to 1 ug RNA underwent reverse transcription using random hexamers. TCRdb re-called the immunoSEQ multiplex PCR reads with MiXCR, one entry per CDR3 protein. The sample yields 75,000 to 80,000 distinct CDR3 sequences, 94% seen once. What was sequenced was CD8+ T cells from PBMCs. The origin of this receptor is a human donor with Susac syndrome. V is TRBV24-1 and J is TRBJ2-5; 7 bases align to TRBD1. This CDR3 reads CATSETGQPPLQETQYF. CDR3 DNA: TGTGCCACCAGTGAAACGGGACAGCCCCCGCTCCAAGAGACCCAGTACTTC.